This T cell receptor (beta chain) comes out of a study of CD8+ T cells in alopecia areata. The authors sorted CD4+ and CD8+ T cells from PBMCs. A remark on this clone: Its antigen is not identified.

RNA extraction and reverse transcription yielded cDNA as sequencing template. Here immunoSEQ multiplex PCR was the method, and the copy in TCRdb shows in-frame clones only, minus some. The repertoire holds approximately 99,000 clones, 55% to 75% seen once, with 20% to 25% in the top ten. The CDR3 has 13 residues. Germline V gives CDR1 GTSNPN, CDR2 SVGIG (reference sequence). J lost 6 bases, V lost 4 bases, and 8 bases had no gene match. Study-level points and caveats: Sharing of TCRs across patients appeared less clear than in mice, possibly for HLA-related reasons. Among the cells sequenced in scalp samples are also the resident alphabeta T cells of normal skin. Normal scalp showed lower clonality than lesional scalp, especially alopecia totalis/universalis.

The chain recombines TRBV30 with TRBJ1-2; 7 bases fit TRBD1. This TCR came from a human donor in good health. Input material: CD8+ T cells sorted from blood. The CDR3 DNA is TGTGCCTGGAATGACAGGGCGAAGGATGGCTACACCTTC. Residues: CAWNDRAKDGYTF.